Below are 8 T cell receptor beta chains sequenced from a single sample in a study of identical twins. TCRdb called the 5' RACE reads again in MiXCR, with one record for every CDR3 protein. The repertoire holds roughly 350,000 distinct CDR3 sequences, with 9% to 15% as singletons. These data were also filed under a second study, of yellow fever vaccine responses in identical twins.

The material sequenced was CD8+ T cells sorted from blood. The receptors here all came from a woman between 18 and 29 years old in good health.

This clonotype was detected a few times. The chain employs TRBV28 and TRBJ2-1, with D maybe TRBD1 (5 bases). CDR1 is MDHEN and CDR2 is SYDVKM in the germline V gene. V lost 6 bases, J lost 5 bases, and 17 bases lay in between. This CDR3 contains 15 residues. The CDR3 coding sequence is TGTGCCAGCAGGCGGACACCCCTTGGAGACAATGAGCAGTTCTTC. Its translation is CASRRTPLGDNEQFF.

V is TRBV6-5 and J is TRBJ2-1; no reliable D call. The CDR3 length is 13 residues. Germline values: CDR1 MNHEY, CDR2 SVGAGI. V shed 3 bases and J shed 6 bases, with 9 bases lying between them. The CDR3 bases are TGTGCCAGCAGTTATGGTCACCCCAATGAGCAGTTCTTC. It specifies CASSYGHPNEQFF.

The CDR3 coding sequence is TGTGCCAGCTCACTACTAACTAGCGAGAGCTCCTACAATGAGCAGTTCTTC. It yields the protein CASSLLTSESSYNEQFF. The chain recombines TRBV18 with TRBJ2-1, with 7 bases that match TRBD2. Germline CDR1 KGHSH, CDR2 LQKENI. The CDR3 loop spans 17 amino acids. With 4 bases clipped from V and 0 bases from J, the junction kept 9 bases outside the gene matches.

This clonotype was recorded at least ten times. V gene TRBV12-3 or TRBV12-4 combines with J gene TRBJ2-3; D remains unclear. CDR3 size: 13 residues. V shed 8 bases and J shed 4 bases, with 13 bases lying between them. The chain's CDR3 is CASHPPDADTQYF. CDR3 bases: TGTGCCAGCCACCCGCCTGATGCAGATACGCAGTATTTT.

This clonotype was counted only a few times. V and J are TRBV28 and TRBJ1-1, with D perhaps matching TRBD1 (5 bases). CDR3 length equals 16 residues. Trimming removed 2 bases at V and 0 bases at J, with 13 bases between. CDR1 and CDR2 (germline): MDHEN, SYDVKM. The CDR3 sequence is CASSLPPGPVNTEAFF. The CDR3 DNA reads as TGTGCCAGCAGTTTACCGCCGGGACCAGTGAACACTGAAGCTTTCTTT.

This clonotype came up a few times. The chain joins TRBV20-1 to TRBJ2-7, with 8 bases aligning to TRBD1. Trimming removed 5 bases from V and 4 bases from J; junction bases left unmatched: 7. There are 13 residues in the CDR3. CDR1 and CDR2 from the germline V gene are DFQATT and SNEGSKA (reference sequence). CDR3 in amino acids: CSARTGGGYEQYF. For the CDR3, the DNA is TGCAGTGCTCGTACAGGGGGTGGTTACGAGCAGTACTTC.

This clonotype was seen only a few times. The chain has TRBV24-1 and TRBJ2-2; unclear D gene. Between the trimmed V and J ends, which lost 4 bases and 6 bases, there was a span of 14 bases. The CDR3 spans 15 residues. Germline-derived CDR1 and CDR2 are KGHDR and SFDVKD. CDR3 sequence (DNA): TGTGCCACCAGTGACCCCACTACCGTTTCCGGGGAGCTGTTTTTT. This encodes CATSDPTTVSGELFF.

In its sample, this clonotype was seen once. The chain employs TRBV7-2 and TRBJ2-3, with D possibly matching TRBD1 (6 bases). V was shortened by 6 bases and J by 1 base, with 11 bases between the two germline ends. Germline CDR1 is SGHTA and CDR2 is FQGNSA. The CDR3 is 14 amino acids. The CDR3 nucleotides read TGTGCCAGCAGTATTAAGGGGGGCACAGATACGCAGTATTTT. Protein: CASSIKGGTDTQYF.